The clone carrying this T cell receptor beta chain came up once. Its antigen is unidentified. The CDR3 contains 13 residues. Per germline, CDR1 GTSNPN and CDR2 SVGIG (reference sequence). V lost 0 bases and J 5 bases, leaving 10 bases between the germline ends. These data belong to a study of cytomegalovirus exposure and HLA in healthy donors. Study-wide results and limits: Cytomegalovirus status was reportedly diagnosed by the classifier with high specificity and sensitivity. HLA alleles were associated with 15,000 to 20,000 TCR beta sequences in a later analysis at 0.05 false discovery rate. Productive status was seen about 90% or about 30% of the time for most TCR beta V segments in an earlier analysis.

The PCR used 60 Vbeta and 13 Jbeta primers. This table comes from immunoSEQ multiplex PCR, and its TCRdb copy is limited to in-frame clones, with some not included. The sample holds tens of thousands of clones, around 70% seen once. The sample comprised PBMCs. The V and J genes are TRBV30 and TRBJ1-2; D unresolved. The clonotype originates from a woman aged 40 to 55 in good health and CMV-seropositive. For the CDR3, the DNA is TGTGCCTGGAGTGTAAATCCGCTATATGGCTACACCTTC. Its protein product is CAWSVNPLYGYTF.